This T cell receptor beta chain is drawn from a study of identical twins. The study, taken as a whole, reports: Out-of-frame TCR alpha sharing observed in monozygotic twins exceeded model estimates. Conclusions came from cross-sectional statistical analysis, not from following the same donors. Clonotypes of the beta chain that were abundant in cord blood carried fewer insertions (memory repertoires showed none).

Concerning this clonotype: Its antigen is undetermined.

Germline V gene sequence: CDR1 MNHEY, CDR2 SVGAGI. CDR3 length: 14 amino acids. V dropped 5 bases and J dropped 0 bases, with 11 bases sitting between them. TCRdb independently ran MiXCR on the 5' RACE reads; one entry per CDR3 protein. The sample lists a few hundred thousand distinct CDR3 sequences; roughly 12% were seen once. The same specimen was also included in a second study, on yellow fever vaccine responses in identical twins.

The rearrangement joins TRBV6-5 to TRBJ2-7; D remains ambiguous. Sequenced material: memory (CD45RO+) T cells sorted from blood. The clonotype originates from a woman under 30 in good health. This CDR3 is CASSHPHVSYEQYF. The CDR3 DNA sequence: TGTGCCAGCAGTCACCCACATGTCTCCTACGAGCAGTACTTC.